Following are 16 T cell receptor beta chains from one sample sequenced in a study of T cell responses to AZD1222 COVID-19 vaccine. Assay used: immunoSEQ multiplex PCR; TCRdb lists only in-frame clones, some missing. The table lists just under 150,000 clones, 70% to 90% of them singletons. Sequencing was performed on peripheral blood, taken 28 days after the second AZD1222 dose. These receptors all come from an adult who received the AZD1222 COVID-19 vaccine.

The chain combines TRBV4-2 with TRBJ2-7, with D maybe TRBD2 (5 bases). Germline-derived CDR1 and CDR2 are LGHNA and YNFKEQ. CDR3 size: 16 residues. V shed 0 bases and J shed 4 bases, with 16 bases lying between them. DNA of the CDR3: TGTGCCAGCAGCCAAGATGGAACGGGGTCGGCGTACGAGCAGTACTTC. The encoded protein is CASSQDGTGSAYEQYF.

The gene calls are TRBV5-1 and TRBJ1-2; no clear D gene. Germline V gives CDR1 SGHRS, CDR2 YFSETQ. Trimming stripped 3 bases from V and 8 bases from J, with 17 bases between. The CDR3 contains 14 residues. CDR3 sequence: CASSSGHGPWGYTF. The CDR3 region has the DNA TGCGCCAGCAGCTCCGGCCACGGTCCTTGGGGCTACACCTTC.

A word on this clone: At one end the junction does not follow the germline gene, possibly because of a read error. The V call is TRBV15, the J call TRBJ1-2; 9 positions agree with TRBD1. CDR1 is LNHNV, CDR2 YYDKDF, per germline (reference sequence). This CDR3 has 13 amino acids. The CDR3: CATSRGGDREHTF. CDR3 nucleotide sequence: TGTGCCACCAGTAGAGGGGGGGACAGGGAACACACCTTC.

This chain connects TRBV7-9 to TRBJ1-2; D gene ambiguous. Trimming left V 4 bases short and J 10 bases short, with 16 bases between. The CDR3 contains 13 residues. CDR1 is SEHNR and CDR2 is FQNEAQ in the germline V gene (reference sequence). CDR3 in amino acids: CASSSQFPTYYTF. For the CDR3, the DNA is TGTGCCAGCAGCTCGCAATTCCCCACCTACTACACCTTC.

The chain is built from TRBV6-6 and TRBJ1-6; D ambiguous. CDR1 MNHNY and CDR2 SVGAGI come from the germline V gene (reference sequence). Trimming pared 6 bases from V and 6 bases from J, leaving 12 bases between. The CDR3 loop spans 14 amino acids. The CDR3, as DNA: TGTGCCAGCAGACCGAACAGCTTTAATTCACCCCTCCACTTT. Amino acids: CASRPNSFNSPLHF.

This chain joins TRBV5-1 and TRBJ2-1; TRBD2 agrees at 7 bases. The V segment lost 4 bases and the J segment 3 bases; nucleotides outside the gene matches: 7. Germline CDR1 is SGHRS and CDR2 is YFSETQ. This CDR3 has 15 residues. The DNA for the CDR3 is TGCGCCAGCAGCCTAGAGCGGGGCGACTACAATGAGCAGTTCTTC. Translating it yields CASSLERGDYNEQFF.

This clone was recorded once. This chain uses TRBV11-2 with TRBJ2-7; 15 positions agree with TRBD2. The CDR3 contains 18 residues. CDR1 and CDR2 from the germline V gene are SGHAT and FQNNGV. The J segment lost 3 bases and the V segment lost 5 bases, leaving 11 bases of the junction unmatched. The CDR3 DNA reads TGTGCCAGCAGCGCAACGCCGGGGACTAGCGGGGGGATCTACGAGCAGTACTTC. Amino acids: CASSATPGTSGGIYEQYF.

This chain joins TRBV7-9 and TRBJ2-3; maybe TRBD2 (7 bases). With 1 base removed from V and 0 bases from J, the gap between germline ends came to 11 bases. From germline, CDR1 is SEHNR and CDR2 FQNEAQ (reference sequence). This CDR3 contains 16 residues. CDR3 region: CASSLEAGASTDTQYF. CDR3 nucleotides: TGTGCCAGCAGCTTAGAGGCGGGGGCTAGCACAGATACGCAGTATTTT.

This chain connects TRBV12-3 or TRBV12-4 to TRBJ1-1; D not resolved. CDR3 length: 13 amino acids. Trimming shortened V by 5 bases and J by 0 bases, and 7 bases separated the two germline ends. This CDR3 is CASSPFVNTEAFF. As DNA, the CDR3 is TGTGCCAGCAGTCCCTTCGTGAACACTGAAGCTTTCTTT.

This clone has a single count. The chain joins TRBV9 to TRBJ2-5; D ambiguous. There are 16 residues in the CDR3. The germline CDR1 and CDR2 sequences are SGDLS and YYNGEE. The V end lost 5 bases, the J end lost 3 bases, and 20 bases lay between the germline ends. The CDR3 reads CASSGGGSATEETQYF. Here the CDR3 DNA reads TGTGCCAGCAGTGGTGGCGGTTCCGCGACTGAAGAGACCCAGTACTTC.

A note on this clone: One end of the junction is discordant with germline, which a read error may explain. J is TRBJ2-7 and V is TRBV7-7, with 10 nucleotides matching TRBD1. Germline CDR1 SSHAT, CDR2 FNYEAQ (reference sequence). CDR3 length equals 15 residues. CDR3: CASSLGTGASYEQYF. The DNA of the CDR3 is TGTGCTAGCAGCTTAGGGACAGGGGCGTCCTACGAGCAGTACTTC.

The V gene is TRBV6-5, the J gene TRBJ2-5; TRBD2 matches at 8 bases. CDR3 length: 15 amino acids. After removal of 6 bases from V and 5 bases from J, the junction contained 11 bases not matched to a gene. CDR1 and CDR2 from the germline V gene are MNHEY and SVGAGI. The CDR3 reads CASRTSGGLGETQYF. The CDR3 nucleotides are TGTGCCAGCAGAACCTCGGGGGGGTTAGGGGAGACCCAGTACTTC.

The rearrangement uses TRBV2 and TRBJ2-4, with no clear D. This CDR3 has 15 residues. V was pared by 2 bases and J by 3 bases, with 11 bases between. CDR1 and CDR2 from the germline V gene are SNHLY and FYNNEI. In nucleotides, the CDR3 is TGTGCCAGCAGTGAATATCAGTGGGGCAAAAACATTCAGTACTTC. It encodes CASSEYQWGKNIQYF.

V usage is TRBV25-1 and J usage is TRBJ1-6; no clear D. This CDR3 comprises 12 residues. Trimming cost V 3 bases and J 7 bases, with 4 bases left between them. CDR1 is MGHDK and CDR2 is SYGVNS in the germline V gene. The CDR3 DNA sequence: TGTGCCAGCAGTGAGGGGAATTCACCCCTCCACTTT. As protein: CASSEGNSPLHF.

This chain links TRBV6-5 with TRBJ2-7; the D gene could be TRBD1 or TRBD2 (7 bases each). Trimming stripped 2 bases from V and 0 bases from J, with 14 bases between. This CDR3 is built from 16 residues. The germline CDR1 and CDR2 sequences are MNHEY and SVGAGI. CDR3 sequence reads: CASSYQGGLLSYEQYF. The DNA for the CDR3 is TGTGCCAGCAGTTACCAGGGGGGGCTCCTCTCCTACGAGCAGTACTTC.

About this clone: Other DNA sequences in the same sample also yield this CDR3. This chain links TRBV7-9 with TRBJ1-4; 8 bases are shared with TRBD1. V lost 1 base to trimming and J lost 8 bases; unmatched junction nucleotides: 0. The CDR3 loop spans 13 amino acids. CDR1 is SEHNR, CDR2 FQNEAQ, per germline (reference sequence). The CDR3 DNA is TGTGCCAGCAGCTTAGGACAGGGGGAAAAACTGTTTTTT. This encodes CASSLGQGEKLFF.